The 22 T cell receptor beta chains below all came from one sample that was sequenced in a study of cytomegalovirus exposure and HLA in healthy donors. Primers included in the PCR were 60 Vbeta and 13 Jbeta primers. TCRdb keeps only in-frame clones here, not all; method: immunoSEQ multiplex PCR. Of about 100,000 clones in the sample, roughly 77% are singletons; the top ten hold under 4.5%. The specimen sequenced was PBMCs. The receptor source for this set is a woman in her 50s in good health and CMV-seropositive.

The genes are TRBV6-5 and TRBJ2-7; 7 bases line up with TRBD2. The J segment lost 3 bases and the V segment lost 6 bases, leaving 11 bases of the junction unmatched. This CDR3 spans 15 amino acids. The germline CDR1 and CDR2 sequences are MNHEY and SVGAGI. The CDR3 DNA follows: TGTGCCAGCAGACGAAACCGGGACTACAACTACGAGCAGTACTTC. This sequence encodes CASRRNRDYNYEQYF.

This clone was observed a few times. The CDR3 DNA is TGTGCCTTGGTCGCGGGACAGGGCAACTATGGCTACACCTTC. It translates to CALVAGQGNYGYTF. V and J are TRBV30 and TRBJ1-2, with 9 bases matching TRBD1. The germline V gene encodes CDR1 GTSNPN and CDR2 SVGIG (reference sequence). The CDR3 runs 14 residues. Trimming cost V 7 bases and J 2 bases; bases outside gene matches: 8. The variable domain in full, completed from reference TRBV30 and TRBJ1-2, reads SQTIHQWPATLVQPVGSPLSLECTVEGTSNPNLYWYRQAAGRGLQLLFYSVGIGQISSEVPQNLSASRPQDRQFILSSKKLLLSDSGFYLCALVAGQGNYGYTFGSGTRLTVV.

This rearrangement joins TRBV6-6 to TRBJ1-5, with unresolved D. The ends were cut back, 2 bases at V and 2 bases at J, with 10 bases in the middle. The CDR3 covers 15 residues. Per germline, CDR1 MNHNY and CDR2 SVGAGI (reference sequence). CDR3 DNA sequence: TGTGCCAGCAGTTACGTGCGGGGAGGCAATCAGCCCCAGCATTTT. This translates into CASSYVRGGNQPQHF.

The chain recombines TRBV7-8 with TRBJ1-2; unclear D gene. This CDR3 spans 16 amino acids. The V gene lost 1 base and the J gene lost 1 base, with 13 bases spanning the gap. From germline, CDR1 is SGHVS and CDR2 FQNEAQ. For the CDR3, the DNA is TGTGCCAGCAGCTTAGGCGCGGTGAGCCTTAACTATGGCTACACCTTC. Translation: CASSLGAVSLNYGYTF.

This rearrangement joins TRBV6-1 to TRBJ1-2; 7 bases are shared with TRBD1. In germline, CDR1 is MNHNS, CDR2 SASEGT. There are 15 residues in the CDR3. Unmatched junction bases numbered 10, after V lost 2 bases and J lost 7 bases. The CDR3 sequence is CASSEIEGGAGGYTF. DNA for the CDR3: TGTGCCAGCAGTGAAATCGAAGGGGGCGCGGGTGGCTACACCTTC.

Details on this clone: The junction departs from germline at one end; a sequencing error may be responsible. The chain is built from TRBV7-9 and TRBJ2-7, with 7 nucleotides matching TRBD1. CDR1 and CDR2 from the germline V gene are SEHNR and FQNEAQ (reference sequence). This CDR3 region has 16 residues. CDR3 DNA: TGTTCCAGCAGCTTAGCAGAGACAGGGTGGTCCTACGAGCAGTACTTC. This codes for CSSSLAETGWSYEQYF.

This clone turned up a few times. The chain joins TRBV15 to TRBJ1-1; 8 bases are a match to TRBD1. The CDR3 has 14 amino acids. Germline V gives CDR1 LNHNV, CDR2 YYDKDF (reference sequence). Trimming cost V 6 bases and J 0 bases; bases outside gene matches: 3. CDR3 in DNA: TGTGCCACCAGGACGGGACAGGTGAACACTGAAGCTTTCTTT. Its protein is CATRTGQVNTEAFF.

The CDR3 DNA follows: TGTGCCAGCAGCGCCCCCCGCAGGGGGAATAACTATGGCTACACCTTC. Translating it yields CASSAPRRGNNYGYTF. The rearrangement links TRBV9 to TRBJ1-2, with 7 bases identical to TRBD1. This CDR3 region has 16 residues. The germline CDR1 and CDR2 sequences are SGDLS and YYNGEE. The V segment lost 3 bases and the J segment 1 base; nucleotides outside the gene matches: 9.

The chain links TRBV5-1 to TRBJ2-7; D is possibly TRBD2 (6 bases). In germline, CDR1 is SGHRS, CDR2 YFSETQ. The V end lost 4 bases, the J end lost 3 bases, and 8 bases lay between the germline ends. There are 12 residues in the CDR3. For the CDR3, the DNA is TGCGCCAGCAGCGCGGACTACTACGAGCAGTACTTC. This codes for CASSADYYEQYF.

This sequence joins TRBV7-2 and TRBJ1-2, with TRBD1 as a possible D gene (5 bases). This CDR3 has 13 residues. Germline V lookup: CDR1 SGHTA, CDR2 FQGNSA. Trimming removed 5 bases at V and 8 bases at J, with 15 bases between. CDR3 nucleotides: TGTGCCAGCAGCGCGGGACTGCAAGGGGGCTACACCTTC. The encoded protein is CASSAGLQGGYTF.

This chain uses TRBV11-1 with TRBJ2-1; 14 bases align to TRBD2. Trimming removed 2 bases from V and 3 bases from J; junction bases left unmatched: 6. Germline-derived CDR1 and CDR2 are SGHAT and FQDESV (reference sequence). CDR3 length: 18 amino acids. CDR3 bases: TGTGCCAGCAGCTTAAGGCGACTAGCGGGGGGGATCTACAATGAGCAGTTCTTC. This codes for CASSLRRLAGGIYNEQFF.

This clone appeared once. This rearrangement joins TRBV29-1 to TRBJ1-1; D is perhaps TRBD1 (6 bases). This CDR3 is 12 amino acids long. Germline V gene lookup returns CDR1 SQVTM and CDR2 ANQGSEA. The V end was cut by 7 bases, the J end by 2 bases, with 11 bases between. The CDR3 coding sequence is TGCAGCGGGAGGACAGCTAACACTGAAGCTTTCTTT. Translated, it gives CSGRTANTEAFF. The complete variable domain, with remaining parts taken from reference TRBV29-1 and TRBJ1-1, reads SAVISQKPSRDICQRGTSLTIQCQVDSQVTMMFWYRQQPGQSLTLIATANQGSEATYESGFVIDKFPISRPNLTFSTLTVSNMSPEDSSIYLCSGRTANTEAFFGQGTRLTVV.

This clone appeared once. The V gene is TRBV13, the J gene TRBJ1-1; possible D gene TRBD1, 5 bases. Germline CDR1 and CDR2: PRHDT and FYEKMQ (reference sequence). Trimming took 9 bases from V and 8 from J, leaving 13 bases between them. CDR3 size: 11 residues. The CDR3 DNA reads TGTGCCAGTCTCGATCGGGGGGAAGCTTTCTTT. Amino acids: CASLDRGEAFF.

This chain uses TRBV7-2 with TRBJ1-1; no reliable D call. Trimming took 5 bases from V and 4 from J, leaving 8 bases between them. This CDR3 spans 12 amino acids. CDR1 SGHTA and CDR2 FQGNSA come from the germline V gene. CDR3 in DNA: TGTGCCAGCAGCCTAGACATCACTGAAGCTTTCTTT. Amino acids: CASSLDITEAFF.

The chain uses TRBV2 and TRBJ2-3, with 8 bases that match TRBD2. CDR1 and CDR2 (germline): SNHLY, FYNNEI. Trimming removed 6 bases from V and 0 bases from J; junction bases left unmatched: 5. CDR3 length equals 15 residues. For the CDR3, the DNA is TGTGCCAGCAGGACTAGCGCCTTTAGCACAGATACGCAGTATTTT. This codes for CASRTSAFSTDTQYF.

Here the CDR3 reads CASSSTGYGYTF. In nucleotides, the CDR3 is TGTGCCAGTAGTTCGACAGGTTATGGCTACACCTTC. The gene calls are TRBV19 and TRBJ1-2, with TRBD1 as a possible D gene (6 bases). Germline CDR1 is LNHDA and CDR2 is SQIVND (reference sequence). The CDR3 length is 12 residues. The V and J ends lost 5 bases and 5 bases respectively, with 9 bases between them. The variable domain in full, completed from reference TRBV19 and TRBJ1-2, reads DGGITQSPKYLFRKEGQNVTLSCEQNLNHDAMYWYRQDPGQGLRLIYYSQIVNDFQKGDIAEGYSVSREKKESFPLTVTSAQKNPTAFYLCASSSTGYGYTFGSGTRLTVV.

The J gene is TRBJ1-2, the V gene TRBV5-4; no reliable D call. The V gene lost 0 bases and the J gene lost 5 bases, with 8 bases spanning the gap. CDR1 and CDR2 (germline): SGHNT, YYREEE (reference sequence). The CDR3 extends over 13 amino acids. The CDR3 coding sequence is TGTGCCAGCAGCTTGGACAGAACATATGGCTACACCTTC. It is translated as CASSLDRTYGYTF.

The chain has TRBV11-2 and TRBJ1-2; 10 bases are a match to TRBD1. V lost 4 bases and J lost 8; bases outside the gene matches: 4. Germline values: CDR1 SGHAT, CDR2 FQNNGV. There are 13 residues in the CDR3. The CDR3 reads CASSWGTGEGYTF. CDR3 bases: TGTGCCAGCAGCTGGGGGACAGGGGAAGGCTACACCTTC.

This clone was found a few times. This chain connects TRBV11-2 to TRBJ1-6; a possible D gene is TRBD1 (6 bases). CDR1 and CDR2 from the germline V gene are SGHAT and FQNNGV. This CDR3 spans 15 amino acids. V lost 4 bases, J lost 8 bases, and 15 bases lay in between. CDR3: CASSSPGGRYSPLHF. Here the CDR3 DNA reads TGTGCCAGCAGCTCCCCTGGGGGCCGATATTCACCCCTCCACTTT. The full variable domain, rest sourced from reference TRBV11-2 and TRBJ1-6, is EAGVAQSPRYKIIEKRQSVAFWCNPISGHATLYWYQQILGQGPKLLIQFQNNGVVDDSQLPKDRFSAERLKGVDSTLKIQPAKLEDSAVYLCASSSPGGRYSPLHFGNGTRLTVT.

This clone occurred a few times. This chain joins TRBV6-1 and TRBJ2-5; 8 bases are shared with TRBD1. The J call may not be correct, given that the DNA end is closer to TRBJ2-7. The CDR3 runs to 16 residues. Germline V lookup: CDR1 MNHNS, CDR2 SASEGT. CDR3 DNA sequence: TGTGCCAGCAGTGAAGGAGGGACAGGTCATATCTACGAGCAGTACTTC. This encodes CASSEGGTGHIYEQYF.

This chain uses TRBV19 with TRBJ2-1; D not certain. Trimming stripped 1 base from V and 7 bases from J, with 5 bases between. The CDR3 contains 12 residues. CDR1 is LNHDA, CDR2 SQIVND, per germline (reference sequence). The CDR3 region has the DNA TGTGCCAGTAGTATAGGTACTAATGAGCAGTTCTTC. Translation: CASSIGTNEQFF.

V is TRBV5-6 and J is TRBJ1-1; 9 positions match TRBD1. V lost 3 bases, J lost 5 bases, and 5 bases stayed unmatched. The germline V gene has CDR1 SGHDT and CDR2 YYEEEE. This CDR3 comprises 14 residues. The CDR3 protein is CASSSGQGSTEAFF. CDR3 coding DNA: TGTGCCAGCAGCTCGGGACAGGGCTCAACTGAAGCTTTCTTT.